This TCR beta chain was found in a study of blood T cell repertoires in COVID-19. Overall study context: The United States, Italy and Spain provided the acute and convalescent COVID-19 samples. T cells, B-cell-depleted T cells, or PBMCs provided the cDNA or gDNA that served as material.

The V gene's germline CDR1 is GTSNPN and CDR2 SVGIG (reference sequence). This CDR3 is built from 12 residues. V shed 8 bases and J shed 4 bases, with 12 bases lying between them. Under the authors' procedure: The authors estimated nucleated cell counts from reference gene primer amplification. The method was immunoSEQ multiplex PCR; TCRdb's version includes in-frame clones alone and lacks a portion of them. The D gene and trimming were derived from the DNA, and the V and J assignments and clone size from that table. Here the sample spans 200,000 to 250,000 clones, 80% being singletons. Sequenced sample: peripheral blood. The source is a woman in her seventies with acute or convalescent COVID-19. The V call is TRBV30, the J call TRBJ1-5; D not certain. The CDR3 bases are TGTGCCCCCGAGGAGGGAAATCAGCCCCAGCATTTT. Its protein is CAPEEGNQPQHF.